This T cell receptor beta chain was recovered during a study of Ad26.COV2.S vaccination and SARS-CoV-2 variants. Study-wide findings and caveats: For non-spike TCRs, breadth in vaccine recipients resembled that in placebo recipients.

This table comes from immunoSEQ multiplex PCR, and its TCRdb copy is limited to in-frame clones, with some not included. The profile covers around 400,000 clones, with 70% to 90% appearing a single time and about 1.9% taken by the ten largest. Treatment in this sample: 19 received Ad26.COV2.S at low or high dose, single or two shots; five or six received placebo; per-sample allocation not given. Day 63 following the first vaccine or placebo injection was when the samples were taken. The germline V and J ends were trimmed by 6 bases and 0 bases, with 6 bases remaining between them. CDR1 is MNHEY and CDR2 is SVGAGI in the germline V gene. The CDR3 spans 13 residues. With regard to this clone: Antigen unknown.

The genes are TRBV6-5 and TRBJ1-5; D unclear. Sequenced here: peripheral blood, sampled in a trial of Ad26.COV2.S vaccine versus placebo. The origin of this receptor is a person aged 18-65 years who received the Ad26.COV2.S COVID-19 vaccine or a placebo. The CDR3 DNA reads TGTGCCAGCAGCCCAAATAGCAATCAGCCCCAGCATTTT. Protein product: CASSPNSNQPQHF.